This T cell receptor beta chain came from a study of graft-versus-host responses after intestinal transplantation. Study as a whole: The recipients all started with anti-thymocyte globulin induction and then took tacrolimus and steroids for 3 to 4 years.

Study-wide findings and caveats: Ileal or blood samples showed some GvH clones first, and such clones were also found in recipient marrow. High graft-versus-host to host-versus-graft T cell clonal ratios marked allografts of patients with graft-donor macrochimerism.

As to this clone: No antigen is known for it. This sample also contains other DNA sequences that code for the same CDR3.

The V gene lost 1 base and the J gene lost 5 bases, with 12 bases spanning the gap. Per germline, CDR1 SGHRS and CDR2 YFSETQ. This CDR3 spans 15 amino acids. Here immunoSEQ multiplex PCR was the method, and the copy in TCRdb shows in-frame clones only, minus some. This sample has about 98,000 clones; 86% occur once, and the top ten carry over 1.3%. Sample: PBMCs, taken 255 days after intestinal transplant. The TCR originated in a human patient who received an intestinal transplant, so some T cells may come from the graft donor. The chain joins TRBV5-1 to TRBJ2-2; possibly TRBD1 for D (6 bases). In DNA form, the CDR3 reads TGCGCCAGCAGCTTGAAAACAGGGTCGACCGGGGAGCTGTTTTTT. Its protein is CASSLKTGSTGELFF.